This is a list of T cell receptor beta chains from one sample in a study of shared clonotypes between healthy human individuals. Data came from immunoSEQ multiplex PCR; TCRdb stores just in-frame clones and leaves some out. Here the sample spans approximately 2.4 million clones, under 97% being singletons. Sequencing input: naive CD4+ T cells sorted from blood. These TCRs come from a man between 18 and 29 years old in good health. Both conserved end residues are part of each CDR3. A D gene is named only where the DNA matches it firmly. Size is stated for part of the rows, as once, few or many counts, or as a class when the clone is expanded.

length: 14; size: -; J: TRBJ1-1; D: -; V: TRBV6-5; CDR3: CASNPGPETTEAFF; DNA: TGTGCCAGCAATCCGGGACCCGAGACGACTGAAGCTTTCTTT
length: 13; size: once; J: TRBJ2-4; D: -; V: TRBV6-5; CDR3: CASSYSGENIQYF; DNA: TGTGCCAGCAGTTACTCAGGGGAAAACATTCAGTACTTC
length: 15; size: -; J: TRBJ1-2; D: TRBD1; V: TRBV9; CDR3: CASSVLGTGIYGYTF; DNA: TGTGCCAGCAGCGTATTAGGGACAGGAATATATGGCTACACCTTC
length: 12; size: -; J: TRBJ1-2; D: -; V: TRBV19; CDR3: CATSRADYGYTF; DNA: TGTGCCACCTCTAGGGCAGACTATGGCTACACCTTC
length: 12; size: -; J: TRBJ2-7; D: TRBD1; V: TRBV5-4; CDR3: CASSSPGGEQYF; DNA: TGTGCCAGCAGCTCCCCAGGGGGCGAGCAGTACTTC
length: 15; size: -; J: TRBJ2-3; D: TRBD2; V: TRBV11-1; CDR3: CASSLGPGGIYTQYF; DNA: TGTGCCAGCAGCTTAGGGCCGGGGGGGATTTATACGCAGTATTTT
length: 13; size: -; J: TRBJ2-5; D: TRBD2; V: TRBV7-3; CDR3: CASSMGGKETQYF; DNA: TGTGCCAGCAGTATGGGGGGGAAAGAGACCCAGTACTTC
length: 15; size: -; J: TRBJ1-2; D: -; V: TRBV28; CDR3: CASRPSQTRNYGYTF; DNA: TGTGCCAGCAGGCCCTCCCAGACAAGAAACTATGGCTACACCTTC
length: 15; size: -; J: TRBJ2-2; D: TRBD1; V: TRBV2; CDR3: CASREDRGIGGELFF; DNA: TGTGCCAGCAGAGAGGACAGGGGTATTGGCGGGGAGCTGTTTTTT
length: 14; size: once; J: TRBJ2-7; D: -; V: TRBV5-6; CDR3: CASSLEGLAGKQYF; DNA: TGTGCCAGCAGCTTGGAGGGACTTGCTGGGAAGCAGTACTTC
length: 14; size: -; J: TRBJ1-2; D: -; V: TRBV6-5; CDR3: CASSNQGFGYGYTF; DNA: TGTGCCAGCAGTAACCAGGGGTTTGGCTATGGCTACACCTTC
length: 14; size: -; J: TRBJ2-7; D: -; V: TRBV7-8; CDR3: CASSQEGDHIEQYF; DNA: TGTGCCAGCAGCCAAGAAGGGGACCACATAGAGCAGTACTTC
length: 15; size: -; J: TRBJ2-3; D: -; V: TRBV30; CDR3: CAWSLGGGGTDTQYF; DNA: TGTGCCTGGAGTTTAGGGGGTGGGGGCACAGATACGCAGTATTTT
length: 16; size: -; J: TRBJ2-2; D: TRBD1; V: TRBV7-9; CDR3: CASSPSGTGVTGELFF; DNA: TGTGCCAGCAGCCCATCCGGGACAGGGGTTACCGGGGAGCTGTTTTTT
length: 13; size: -; J: TRBJ2-2; D: -; V: TRBV10-1; CDR3: CASSDLPSGELFF; DNA: TGCGCCAGCAGTGACCTACCGAGCGGGGAGCTGTTTTTT
length: 16; size: -; J: TRBJ2-7; D: -; V: TRBV7-9; CDR3: CASSLVDRRGAYEQYF; DNA: TGTGCCAGCAGCTTAGTGGACAGAAGGGGAGCCTACGAGCAGTACTTC
length: 13; size: -; J: TRBJ2-5; D: -; V: TRBV29-1; CDR3: CSVQTGNRQTQYF; DNA: TGCAGCGTCCAGACCGGGAACCGGCAGACCCAGTACTTC
length: 15; size: -; J: TRBJ2-2; D: -; V: TRBV11-2; CDR3: CASSPLPLNTGELFF; DNA: TGTGCCAGCAGCCCCCTCCCACTGAACACCGGGGAGCTGTTTTTT
length: 20; size: once; J: TRBJ2-2; D: TRBD1; V: TRBV7-6; CDR3: CASSLGRTGAELANTGELFF; DNA: TGTGCCAGCAGCTTAGGGAGGACAGGGGCCGAACTAGCGAACACCGGGGAGCTGTTTTTT
length: 14; size: -; J: TRBJ1-4; D: -; V: TRBV6-6; CDR3: CASRGGAGNEKLFF; DNA: TGTGCCAGCAGGGGAGGGGCGGGTAATGAAAAACTGTTTTTT
length: 13; size: -; J: TRBJ2-3; D: -; V: TRBV2; CDR3: CASRTLRADTQYF; DNA: TGTGCCAGCAGGACCCTACGTGCAGATACGCAGTATTTT
length: 14; size: -; J: TRBJ1-1; D: -; V: TRBV7-3; CDR3: CASSLAGRATEAFF; DNA: TGTGCCAGCAGCTTAGCGGGGCGCGCCACTGAAGCTTTCTTT
length: 16; size: -; J: TRBJ2-3; D: TRBD2; V: TRBV9; CDR3: CASSPSGSGDTDTQYF; DNA: TGTGCCAGCAGCCCGAGCGGGAGCGGGGACACGGATACGCAGTATTTT
length: 14; size: -; J: TRBJ1-1; D: TRBD1; V: TRBV9; CDR3: CASSVGTGNTEAFF; DNA: TGTGCCAGCAGCGTAGGGACAGGGAACACTGAAGCTTTCTTT
length: 16; size: -; J: TRBJ1-6; D: -; V: TRBV5-1; CDR3: CASSVAGSSYNSPLHF; DNA: TGCGCCAGCAGCGTCGCCGGGAGCTCCTATAATTCACCCCTCCACTTT
length: 15; size: -; J: TRBJ1-5; D: -; V: TRBV5-1; CDR3: CASSLSGGGNQPQHF; DNA: TGCGCCAGCAGCTTGAGCGGGGGCGGAAATCAGCCCCAGCATTTT
length: 14; size: -; J: TRBJ2-2; D: -; V: TRBV10-1; CDR3: CASSGGKNTGELFF; DNA: TGCGCCAGCAGTGGGGGAAAGAACACCGGGGAGCTGTTTTTT
length: 15; size: -; J: TRBJ1-4; D: TRBD1; V: TRBV30; CDR3: CAWSRQGLTNEKLFF; DNA: TGTGCCTGGAGTAGACAGGGCCTAACTAATGAAAAACTGTTTTTT
length: 15; size: -; J: TRBJ2-3; D: -; V: TRBV5-1; CDR3: CASSTGGTSTDTQYF; DNA: TGCGCCAGCAGCACGGGGGGCACTAGCACAGATACGCAGTATTTT
length: 12; size: -; J: TRBJ2-3; D: -; V: TRBV18; CDR3: CASSPLRDTQYF; DNA: TGTGCCAGCTCACCACTTAGAGATACGCAGTATTTT
length: 15; size: once; J: TRBJ1-1; D: TRBD1; V: TRBV18; CDR3: CASSVRTGVDTEAFF; DNA: TGTGCCAGCTCAGTGCGGACAGGGGTCGACACTGAAGCTTTCTTT
length: 13; size: -; J: TRBJ1-1; D: -; V: TRBV18; CDR3: CASSLDRNTEAFF; DNA: TGTGCCAGCTCACTAGACCGGAACACTGAAGCTTTCTTT
length: 15; size: -; J: TRBJ2-7; D: TRBD2; V: TRBV4-3; CDR3: CASSQDLAGPLRQYF; DNA: TGCGCCAGCAGCCAAGATTTAGCGGGACCCTTGCGGCAGTACTTC
length: 15; size: -; J: TRBJ2-1; D: TRBD2; V: TRBV11-2; CDR3: CASSLVGLAGDEQFF; DNA: TGTGCCAGCAGCTTAGTGGGACTAGCGGGAGATGAGCAGTTCTTC
length: 16; size: -; J: TRBJ2-1; D: -; V: TRBV10-3; CDR3: CAISESRGGRVSEQFF; DNA: TGTGCCATCAGTGAGTCACGAGGGGGGCGCGTATCTGAGCAGTTCTTC
length: 19; size: -; J: TRBJ2-1; D: -; V: TRBV7-2; CDR3: CASSPRTLSGQTRSNEQFF; DNA: TGTGCCAGCAGCCCCCGCACGCTTTCGGGGCAAACCAGAAGCAATGAGCAGTTCTTC
length: 15; size: -; J: TRBJ1-3; D: -; V: TRBV30; CDR3: CAWSVRRASGNTIYF; DNA: TGTGCCTGGAGTGTAAGGAGGGCGTCTGGAAACACCATATATTTT
length: 15; size: -; J: TRBJ2-3; D: TRBD1; V: TRBV7-9; CDR3: CASSLPGQGTDTQYF; DNA: TGTGCCAGCAGCCTACCGGGACAGGGAACAGATACGCAGTATTTT
length: 12; size: -; J: TRBJ2-5; D: -; V: TRBV30; CDR3: CAWNPGGETQYF; DNA: TGTGCCTGGAACCCAGGGGGGGAGACCCAGTACTTC
length: 11; size: -; J: TRBJ1-1; D: TRBD1; V: TRBV20-1; CDR3: CTSGGQTEAFF; DNA: TGCACCTCAGGGGGACAAACTGAAGCTTTCTTT
length: 15; size: -; J: TRBJ2-1; D: TRBD2; V: TRBV6-6; CDR3: CASSPQAGSPNEQFF; DNA: TGTGCCAGCAGTCCACAAGCGGGATCCCCCAATGAGCAGTTCTTC
length: 15; size: -; J: TRBJ2-1; D: TRBD2; V: TRBV11-3; CDR3: CASSGTSGGYNEQFF; DNA: TGTGCCAGCAGCGGAACTAGCGGGGGTTACAATGAGCAGTTCTTC
length: 15; size: -; J: TRBJ1-5; D: -; V: TRBV6-1; CDR3: CASRGTAGSNQPQHF; DNA: TGTGCCAGCAGAGGAACAGCGGGCAGCAATCAGCCCCAGCATTTT
length: 15; size: -; J: TRBJ1-5; D: TRBD1; V: TRBV18; CDR3: CASSAGQISNQPQHF; DNA: TGTGCCAGCTCAGCGGGACAGATTAGCAATCAGCCCCAGCATTTT
length: 18; size: -; J: TRBJ1-2; D: -; V: TRBV11-2; CDR3: CASSSWGGPGTSNYGYTF; DNA: TGTGCCAGCAGCTCCTGGGGGGGACCAGGGACTTCTAACTATGGCTACACCTTC
length: 14; size: -; J: TRBJ2-7; D: -; V: TRBV11-2; CDR3: CASSYLEGLNEQYF; DNA: TGTGCCAGCAGCTATCTCGAGGGTCTCAACGAGCAGTACTTC
length: 16; size: -; J: TRBJ2-7; D: -; V: TRBV28; CDR3: CASSSQVAGRVVEQYF; DNA: TGTGCCAGCAGCTCCCAGGTGGCAGGGAGAGTCGTGGAGCAGTACTTC
length: 13; size: -; J: TRBJ2-7; D: -; V: TRBV7-8; CDR3: CASSFLGSYEQYF; DNA: TGTGCCAGCAGCTTTTTGGGTTCTTACGAGCAGTACTTC
length: 16; size: -; J: TRBJ1-5; D: -; V: TRBV28; CDR3: CASSLRGRGGNQPQHF; DNA: TGTGCCAGCAGTTTAAGGGGCAGGGGAGGCAATCAGCCCCAGCATTTT
length: 17; size: -; J: TRBJ1-2; D: -; V: TRBV5-6; CDR3: CASSLRTVGTVSGGYTF; DNA: TGTGCCAGCAGCTTGAGGACAGTGGGGACCGTTTCTGGGGGCTACACCTTC
length: 18; size: -; J: TRBJ1-6; D: -; V: TRBV7-2; CDR3: CASSLEFLPNSYNSPLHF; DNA: TGTGCCAGCAGCTTAGAATTTCTTCCGAATTCCTATAATTCACCCCTCCACTTT
length: 15; size: -; J: TRBJ1-5; D: -; V: TRBV19; CDR3: CASRPTAYSNQPQHF; DNA: TGTGCCAGTAGGCCCACAGCGTATAGCAATCAGCCCCAGCATTTT
length: 15; size: -; J: TRBJ2-7; D: TRBD2; V: TRBV9; CDR3: CASSVLAGGYDEQYF; DNA: TGTGCCAGCAGCGTGCTAGCGGGAGGGTACGACGAGCAGTACTTC
length: 15; size: -; J: TRBJ2-3; D: TRBD2; V: TRBV25-1; CDR3: CASSLAGTSGYTQYF; DNA: TGTGCCAGCAGTTTAGCCGGGACTAGCGGGTATACGCAGTATTTT
length: 13; size: -; J: TRBJ1-1; D: -; V: TRBV6-1; CDR3: CASSVGLNTEAFF; DNA: TGTGCCAGCAGTGTGGGGCTGAACACTGAAGCTTTCTTT
length: 14; size: -; J: TRBJ1-2; D: -; V: TRBV2; CDR3: CASSVDSKIYGYTF; DNA: TGTGCCAGCAGTGTTGACAGCAAAATCTATGGCTACACCTTC
length: 13; size: -; J: TRBJ1-3; D: -; V: TRBV2; CDR3: CASRFQVRNTIYF; DNA: TGTGCCAGCAGGTTCCAGGTTCGAAACACCATATATTTT